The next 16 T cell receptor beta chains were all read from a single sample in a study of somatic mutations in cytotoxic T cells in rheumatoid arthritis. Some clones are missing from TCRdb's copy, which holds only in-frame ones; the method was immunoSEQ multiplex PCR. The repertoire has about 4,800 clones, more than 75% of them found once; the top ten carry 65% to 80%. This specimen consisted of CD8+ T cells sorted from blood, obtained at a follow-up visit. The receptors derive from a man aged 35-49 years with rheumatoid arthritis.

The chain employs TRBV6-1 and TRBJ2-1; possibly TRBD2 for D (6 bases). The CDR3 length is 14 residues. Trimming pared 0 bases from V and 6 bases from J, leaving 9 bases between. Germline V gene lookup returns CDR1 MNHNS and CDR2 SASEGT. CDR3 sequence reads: CASSEAGGPNEQFF. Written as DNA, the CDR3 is TGTGCCAGCAGTGAAGCGGGGGGTCCCAATGAGCAGTTCTTC.

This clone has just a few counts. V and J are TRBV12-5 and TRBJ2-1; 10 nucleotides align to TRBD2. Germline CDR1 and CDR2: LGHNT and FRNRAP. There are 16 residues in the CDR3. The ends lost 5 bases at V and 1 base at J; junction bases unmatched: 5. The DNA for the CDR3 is TGTGCTAGTGGTCAGAATAGCGGGAGGTCCTACAATGAGCAGTTCTTC. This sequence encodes CASGQNSGRSYNEQFF. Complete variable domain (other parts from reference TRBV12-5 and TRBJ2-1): DARVTQTPRHKVTEMGQEVTMRCQPILGHNTVFWYRQTMMQGLELLAYFRNRAPLDDSGMPKDRFSAEMPDATLATLKIQPSEPRDSAVYFCASGQNSGRSYNEQFFGPGTRLTVL.

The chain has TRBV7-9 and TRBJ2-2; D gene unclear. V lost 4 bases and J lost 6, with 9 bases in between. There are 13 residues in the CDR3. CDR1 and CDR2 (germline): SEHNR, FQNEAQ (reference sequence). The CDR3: CASSSRSAGELFF. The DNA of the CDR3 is TGTGCCAGCAGCTCCAGGTCGGCCGGGGAGCTGTTTTTT.

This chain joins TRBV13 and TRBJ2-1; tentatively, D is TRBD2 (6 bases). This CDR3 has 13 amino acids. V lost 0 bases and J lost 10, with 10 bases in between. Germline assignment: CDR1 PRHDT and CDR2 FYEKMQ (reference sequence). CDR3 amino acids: CASSLGLAREQFF. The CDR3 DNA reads TGTGCCAGCAGCTTAGGCCTAGCGAGGGAGCAGTTCTTC.

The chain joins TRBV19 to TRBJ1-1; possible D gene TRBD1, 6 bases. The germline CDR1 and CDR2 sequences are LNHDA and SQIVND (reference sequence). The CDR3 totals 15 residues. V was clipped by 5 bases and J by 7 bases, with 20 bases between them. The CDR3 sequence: CASSPTPGTTSEAFF. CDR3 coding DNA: TGTGCCAGTAGTCCGACCCCCGGGACAACCAGTGAAGCTTTCTTT.

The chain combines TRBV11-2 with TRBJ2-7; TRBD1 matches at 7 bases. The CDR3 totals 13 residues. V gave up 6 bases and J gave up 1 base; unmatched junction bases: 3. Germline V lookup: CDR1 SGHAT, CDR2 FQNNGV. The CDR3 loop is CASRGGKSYEQYF. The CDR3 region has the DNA TGTGCCAGCAGAGGGGGCAAGTCCTACGAGCAGTACTTC.

The CDR3 region has the DNA TGCGCCAGCAGCCAAGAAGTAAGGAGGGGTGGCTACACCTTC. Its protein product is CASSQEVRRGGYTF. This rearrangement joins TRBV4-1 to TRBJ1-2, with a tentative D call TRBD1 (5 bases). The CDR3 extends over 14 amino acids. Germline values: CDR1 MGHRA, CDR2 YSYEKL. V lost 0 bases to trimming and J lost 7 bases, with 12 bases between them.

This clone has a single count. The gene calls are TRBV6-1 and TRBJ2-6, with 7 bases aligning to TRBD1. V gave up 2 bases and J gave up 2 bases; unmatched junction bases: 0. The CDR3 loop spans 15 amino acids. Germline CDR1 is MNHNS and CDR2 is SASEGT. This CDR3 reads CASSEQGAGANVLTF. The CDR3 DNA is TGTGCCAGCAGTGAACAGGGGGCTGGGGCCAACGTCCTGACTTTC.

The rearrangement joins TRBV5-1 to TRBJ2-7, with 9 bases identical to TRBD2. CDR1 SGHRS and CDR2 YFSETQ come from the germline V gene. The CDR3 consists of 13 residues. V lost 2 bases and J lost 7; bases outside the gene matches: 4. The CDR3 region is CASSFGSGGEQYF. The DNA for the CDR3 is TGCGCCAGCAGCTTTGGAAGCGGGGGGGAGCAGTACTTC.

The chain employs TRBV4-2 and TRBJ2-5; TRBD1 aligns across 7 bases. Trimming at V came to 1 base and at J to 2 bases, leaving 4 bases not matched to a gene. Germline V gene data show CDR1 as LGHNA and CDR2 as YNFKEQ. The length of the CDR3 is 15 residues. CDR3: CASSQVQGEQETQYF. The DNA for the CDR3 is TGTGCCAGCAGCCAAGTGCAGGGGGAGCAAGAGACCCAGTACTTC.

The CDR3 loop reads CASSDRVFSTDTQYF. In nucleotides, the CDR3 is TGTGCCAGCAGTGACAGGGTTTTCAGCACAGATACGCAGTATTTT. The rearrangement uses TRBV25-1 and TRBJ2-3; maybe TRBD1 (5 bases). This CDR3 spans 15 amino acids. Germline V gene sequence: CDR1 MGHDK, CDR2 SYGVNS. V was cut by 3 bases and J by 0 bases, with 10 bases left in between.

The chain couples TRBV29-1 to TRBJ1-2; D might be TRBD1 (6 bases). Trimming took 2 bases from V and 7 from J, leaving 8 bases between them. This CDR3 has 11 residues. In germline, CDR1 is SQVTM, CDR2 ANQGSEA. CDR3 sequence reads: CSVETRGGYTF. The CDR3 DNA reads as TGCAGCGTTGAAACCAGGGGTGGCTACACCTTC.

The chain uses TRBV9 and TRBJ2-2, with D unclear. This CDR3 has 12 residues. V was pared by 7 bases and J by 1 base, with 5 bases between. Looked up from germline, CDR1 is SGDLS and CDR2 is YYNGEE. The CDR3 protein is CASGENTGELFF. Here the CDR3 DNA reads TGTGCCAGCGGGGAGAACACCGGGGAGCTGTTTTTT.

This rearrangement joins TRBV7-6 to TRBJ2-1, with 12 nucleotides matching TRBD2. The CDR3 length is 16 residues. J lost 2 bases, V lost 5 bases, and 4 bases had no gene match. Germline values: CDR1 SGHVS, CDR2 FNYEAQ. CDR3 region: CASSKLAGGTYNEQFF. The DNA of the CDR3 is TGTGCCAGCAGCAAACTAGCGGGAGGAACCTACAATGAGCAGTTCTTC.

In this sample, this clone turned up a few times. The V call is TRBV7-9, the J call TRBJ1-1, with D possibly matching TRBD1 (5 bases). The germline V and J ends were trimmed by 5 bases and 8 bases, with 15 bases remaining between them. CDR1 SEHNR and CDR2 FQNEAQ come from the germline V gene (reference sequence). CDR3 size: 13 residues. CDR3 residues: CASSPSRGPEAFF. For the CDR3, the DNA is TGTGCCAGCAGCCCTTCGAGGGGTCCCGAAGCTTTCTTT.

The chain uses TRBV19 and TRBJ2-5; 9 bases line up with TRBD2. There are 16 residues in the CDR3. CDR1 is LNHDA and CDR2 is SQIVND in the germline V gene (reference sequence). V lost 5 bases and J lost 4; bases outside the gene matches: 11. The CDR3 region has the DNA TGTGCCAGTAGTGTGGGAGTAGCGGGAGTAGGAGAGACCCAGTACTTC. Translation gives CASSVGVAGVGETQYF.